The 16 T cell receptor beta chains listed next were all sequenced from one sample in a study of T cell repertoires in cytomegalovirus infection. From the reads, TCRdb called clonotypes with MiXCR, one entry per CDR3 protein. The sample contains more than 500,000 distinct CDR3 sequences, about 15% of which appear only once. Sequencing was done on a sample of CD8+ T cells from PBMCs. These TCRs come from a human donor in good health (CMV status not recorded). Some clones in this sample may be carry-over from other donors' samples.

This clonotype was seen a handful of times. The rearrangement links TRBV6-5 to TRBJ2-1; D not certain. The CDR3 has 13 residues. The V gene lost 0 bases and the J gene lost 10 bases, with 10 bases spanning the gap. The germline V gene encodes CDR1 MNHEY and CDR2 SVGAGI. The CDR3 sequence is CASSYSSQYEQFF. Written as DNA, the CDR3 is TGTGCCAGCAGTTACTCTTCCCAGTACGAGCAGTTCTTC.

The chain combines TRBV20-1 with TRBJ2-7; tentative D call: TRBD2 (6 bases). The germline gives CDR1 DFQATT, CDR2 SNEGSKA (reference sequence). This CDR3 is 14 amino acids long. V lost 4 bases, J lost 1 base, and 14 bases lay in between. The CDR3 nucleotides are TGCAGTGCTACCGGGACTCACAGGTCCTACGAGCAGTACTTC. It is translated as CSATGTHRSYEQYF.

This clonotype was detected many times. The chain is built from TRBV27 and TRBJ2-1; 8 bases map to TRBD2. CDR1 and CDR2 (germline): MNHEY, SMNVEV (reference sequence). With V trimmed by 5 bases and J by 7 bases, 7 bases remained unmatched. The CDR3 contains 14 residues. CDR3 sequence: CASSPREGRNEQFF. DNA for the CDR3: TGTGCCAGCAGTCCACGGGAGGGGCGAAATGAGCAGTTCTTC.

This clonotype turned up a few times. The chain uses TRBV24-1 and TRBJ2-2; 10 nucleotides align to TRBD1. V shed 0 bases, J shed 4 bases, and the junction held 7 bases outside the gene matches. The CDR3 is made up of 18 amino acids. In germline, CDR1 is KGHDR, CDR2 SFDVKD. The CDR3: CATSDLPRDRGGTGELFF. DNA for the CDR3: TGTGCCACCAGTGATTTGCCCCGGGACAGGGGAGGCACCGGGGAGCTGTTTTTT.

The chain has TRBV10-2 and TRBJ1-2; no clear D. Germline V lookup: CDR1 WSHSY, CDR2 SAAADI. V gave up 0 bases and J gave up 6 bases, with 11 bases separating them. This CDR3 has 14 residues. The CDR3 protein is CASSESRQVHGYTF. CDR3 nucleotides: TGCGCCAGCAGTGAGTCGAGGCAGGTGCATGGCTACACCTTC.

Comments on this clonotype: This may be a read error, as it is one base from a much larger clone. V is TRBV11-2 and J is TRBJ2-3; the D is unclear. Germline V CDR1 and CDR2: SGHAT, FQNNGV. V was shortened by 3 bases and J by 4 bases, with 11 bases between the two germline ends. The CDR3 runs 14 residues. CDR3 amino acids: CASSFQWVSDTQYF. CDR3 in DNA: TGTGCCAGCAGCTTTCAGTGGGTCTCAGATACGCAGTATTTT.

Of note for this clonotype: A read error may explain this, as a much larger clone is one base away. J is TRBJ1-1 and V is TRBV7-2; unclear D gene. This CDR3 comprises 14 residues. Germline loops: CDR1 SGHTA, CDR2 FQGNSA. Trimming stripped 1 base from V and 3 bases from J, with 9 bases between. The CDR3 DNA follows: TGTGCCAGCAGCTTAGTCGATCCACACACTGAAGCTTTCTTT. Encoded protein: CASSLVDPHTEAFF.

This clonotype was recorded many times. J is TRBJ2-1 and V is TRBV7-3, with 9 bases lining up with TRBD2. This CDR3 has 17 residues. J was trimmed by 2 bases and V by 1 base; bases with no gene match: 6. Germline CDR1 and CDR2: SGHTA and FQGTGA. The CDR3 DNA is TGTGCCAGCAGCTTAAGGGCGGGAGGGGGCCCCTACAATGAGCAGTTCTTC. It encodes CASSLRAGGGPYNEQFF.

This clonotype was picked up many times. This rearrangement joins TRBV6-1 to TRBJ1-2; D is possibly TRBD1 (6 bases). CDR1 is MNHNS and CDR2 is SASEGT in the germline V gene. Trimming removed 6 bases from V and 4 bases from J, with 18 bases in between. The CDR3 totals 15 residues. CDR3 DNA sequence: TGTGCCAGCAGAGACCCGATTGGAGGGGGCTATGGCTACACCTTC. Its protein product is CASRDPIGGGYGYTF.

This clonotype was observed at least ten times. The CDR3 DNA follows: TGTGCCAGCACTACTACAGGGTTGAAAAACATTCAGTACTTC. Its protein is CASTTTGLKNIQYF. V and J are TRBV7-9 and TRBJ2-4, with D possibly being TRBD1 (6 bases). V was pared by 7 bases and J by 4 bases, with 14 bases between. CDR3 length equals 14 residues. CDR1 and CDR2 (germline): SEHNR, FQNEAQ (reference sequence).

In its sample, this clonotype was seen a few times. CDR3 protein: CASTQSSNTEAFF. CDR3 nucleotide sequence: TGTGCCAGCACACAGAGCTCGAACACTGAAGCTTTCTTT. The rearrangement joins TRBV12-3 or TRBV12-4 to TRBJ1-1; D is uncertain. V lost 7 bases, J lost 1 base, and 10 bases lay in between. This CDR3 has 13 residues.

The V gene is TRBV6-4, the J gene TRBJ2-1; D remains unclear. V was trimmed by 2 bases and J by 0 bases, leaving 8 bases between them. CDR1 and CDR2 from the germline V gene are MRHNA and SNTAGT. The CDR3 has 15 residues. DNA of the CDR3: TGTGCCAGCAGTGACGAGGCTACCTCCTACAATGAGCAGTTCTTC. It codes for CASSDEATSYNEQFF.

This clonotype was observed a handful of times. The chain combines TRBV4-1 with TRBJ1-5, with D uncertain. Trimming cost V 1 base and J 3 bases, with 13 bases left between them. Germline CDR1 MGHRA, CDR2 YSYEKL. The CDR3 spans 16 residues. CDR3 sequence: CASSQVTVRNNQPQHF. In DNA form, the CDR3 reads TGCGCCAGCAGCCAAGTTACGGTGAGAAACAATCAGCCCCAGCATTTT.

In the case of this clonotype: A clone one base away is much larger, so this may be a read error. The chain's CDR3 is CASSFGATEAEAFF. The CDR3 DNA follows: TGTGCCAGCAGTTTTGGGGCGACCGAGGCTGAAGCTTTCTTT. The rearrangement joins TRBV12-3 or TRBV12-4 to TRBJ1-1; D perhaps matches TRBD1 (5 bases). The CDR3 sequence is 14 residues long. The V and J ends lost 3 bases and 6 bases respectively, with 14 bases between them.

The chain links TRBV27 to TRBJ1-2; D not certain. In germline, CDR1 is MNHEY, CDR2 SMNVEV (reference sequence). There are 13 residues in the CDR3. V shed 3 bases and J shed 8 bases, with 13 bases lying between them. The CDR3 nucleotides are TGTGCCAGCAGTTTCCCGGACCTGCAAGGCTACACCTTC. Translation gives CASSFPDLQGYTF.

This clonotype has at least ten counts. This CDR3 reads CASSLASGRGRYEQFF. The CDR3 DNA reads TGTGCCAGCAGTTTGGCGAGCGGGAGGGGGCGGTATGAGCAGTTCTTC. This rearrangement joins TRBV28 to TRBJ2-1; 10 bases are a match to TRBD2. There are 16 residues in the CDR3. V was pared by 3 bases and J by 8 bases, with 10 bases of the junction left unmatched. In germline, CDR1 is MDHEN, CDR2 SYDVKM.